The rows below give T cell receptor beta chains drawn from one sample of a study of T cells expressing NK-cell markers. From its re-call of the 5' RACE reads, TCRdb lists each CDR3 protein once, without DNA. Found here are a few hundred thousand distinct CDR3 sequences; the top ten clones hold around 1.4%. Sequenced material: blood T cells: a sorted CD56 or NKG2C T cell subset, CD4+ or CD8+ T cells, or bulk PBMC T cells (not recorded which). Source of these receptors: a woman between 50 and 59 years old in good health. Both conserved end residues are part of each CDR3.

v_gene,j_gene,CDR3aa
TRBV5-5,TRBJ1-2,CASIPGPGSNYGYTF
TRBV12-3/TRBV12-4,TRBJ2-5,CASSFRGEGETQYF
TRBV6-5,TRBJ2-6,CASSYSLAGANVLTF
TRBV7-8,TRBJ1-1,CASSLVRPNTEAFF
TRBV2,TRBJ2-5,CASSEGGAGLAGAETQYF
TRBV7-9,TRBJ1-4,CASSSWFGEKLFF
TRBV29-1,TRBJ2-7,CSAADNAPYEQYF
TRBV15,TRBJ2-3,CATSNQGDTQYF
TRBV6-5,TRBJ2-5,CASSYSNLGAGEETQYF
TRBV7-2,TRBJ2-1,CASSPSGRGGSYNEQFF
TRBV5-8,TRBJ1-6,CASSSGVNSPLHF
TRBV7-8,TRBJ2-3,CASSSSGSRADTQYF
TRBV7-8,TRBJ2-5,CASIRVRTFAQETQYF
TRBV5-6,TRBJ1-1,CASSVRDRGVTEAFF
TRBV5-1,TRBJ2-3,CASSATSGITDTQYF
TRBV5-1,TRBJ2-1,CASSSRDRAVGNEQFF
TRBV15,TRBJ2-5,CATSRPSLAPETQYF
TRBV6-2/TRBV6-3,TRBJ2-3,CASSGDSPTDTQYF
TRBV2,TRBJ2-1,CASSEGNPYNEQFF
TRBV29-1,TRBJ2-1,CSVGGSTSNEQFF
TRBV7-2,TRBJ2-1,CASSLAPPYNEQFF
TRBV25-1,TRBJ2-2,CASSKRTGPGELFF
TRBV3-1,TRBJ1-2,CASSPGAFKEGYTF
TRBV20-1,TRBJ2-7,CSARVGTSLDEQYF
TRBV2,TRBJ2-5,CASRTYRGLGTQYF
TRBV6-6,TRBJ2-2,CASSLNRGVKGLANTGELFF
TRBV5-1,TRBJ1-1,CASYPRGRPTNTEAFF
TRBV12-3/TRBV12-4,TRBJ2-1,CASIGLAGYNEQFF
TRBV7-8,TRBJ2-7,CASSLESMPPGQGYSYEQYF
TRBV7-9,TRBJ2-7,CASSETSGSGYEQYF
TRBV7-8,TRBJ2-5,CASSPQPQETQYF
TRBV3-1,TRBJ1-1,CASSQDQAGEAFF
TRBV29-1,TRBJ2-7,CSVGLRTAYEQYF
TRBV7-3,TRBJ1-1,CASSSSGTGGSFF
TRBV7-9,TRBJ2-1,CASSFPGTGGREQFF
TRBV12-3/TRBV12-4,TRBJ2-1,CASSLTGVNNEQFF
TRBV5-1,TRBJ1-1,CASKIRTGGPNTEAFF
TRBV12-3/TRBV12-4,TRBJ1-2,CASSLKGALGYTF
TRBV20-1,TRBJ2-2,CSARLETQNLNTGELFF
TRBV6-1,TRBJ2-1,CASRTSGENNEQFF
TRBV19,TRBJ1-5,CASTPGGLGNQPQHF
TRBV5-6,TRBJ2-1,CASSLLAGGQYNEQFF
TRBV30,TRBJ2-2,CAWGTGGPGELFF
TRBV2,TRBJ2-1,CASRERNYNEQFF
TRBV11-3,TRBJ2-2,CASSSTRRFGGRAFPGELFF
TRBV5-6,TRBJ2-1,CASSPRGFNEQFF
TRBV24-1,TRBJ1-1,CATSDAGGGDEAFF
TRBV29-1,TRBJ2-3,CSARLSDRGADTQYF
TRBV24-1,TRBJ2-1,CATSDPSSGRARNEQFF
TRBV4-1,TRBJ2-5,CASSQERGLRETQYF
TRBV29-1,TRBJ2-5,CSVVGRGGRQETQYF
TRBV27,TRBJ2-3,CASSLTSAKSDTQYF
TRBV28,TRBJ2-7,CASSLVGSGSSYEQYF
TRBV3-1,TRBJ2-3,CASSPGVTSQNTDTQYF
TRBV5-1,TRBJ2-3,CASSSPLTSGPQDTQYF
TRBV12-5,TRBJ2-5,CASGLNRAQETQYF
TRBV11-2,TRBJ2-7,CASSLEISSNHEQYF
TRBV2,TRBJ2-3,CASSGFVGGIRTDTQYF
TRBV7-3,TRBJ2-3,CASSLSGATTDTQYF
TRBV25-1,TRBJ2-3,CASSEWAGPTDTQYF